This TCR beta chain was found in a study of cytomegalovirus exposure and HLA in healthy donors. Findings and caveats of the study: Productive rates of about 87% or about 30% were seen for most TCR beta V segments in an earlier analysis.

PCR involved 60 Vbeta and 13 Jbeta primers. The assay was immunoSEQ multiplex PCR, and TCRdb's table has in-frame clones only and misses some. The sample lists 160,000 or so clones; around 73% were seen once. For this clone: Its antigen is as yet unknown.

The V and J ends lost 0 bases and 0 bases, in that order; junction bases with no gene match: 8. This CDR3 has 17 amino acids. CDR1 is SGHRS and CDR2 is YFSETQ in the germline V gene. Material: PBMCs. This chain joins TRBV5-1 and TRBJ1-1; 7 nucleotides agree with TRBD1. The source of this sequence is a male donor in good health and CMV-seronegative. This CDR3 is CASSLDPSGGMNTEAFF. The CDR3 DNA follows: TGCGCCAGCAGCTTGGACCCCTCAGGGGGGATGAACACTGAAGCTTTCTTT.